The entry that follows covers one T cell receptor beta chain sequence. This specimen belongs to a study of control samples from healthy donors and cancer patients. Repertoires were generated with immunoSEQ multiplex PCR, while TCRdb's copy carries only in-frame clones and drops some. Among 90,000 to 110,000 clones listed, 75% to 90% were seen once. Trimming cost V 6 bases and J 1 base, with 16 bases left between them. Germline CDR1 reads SNHLY; CDR2 reads FYNNEI. CDR3 size: 16 residues. The receptor was derived from a woman in her fifties or sixties in good health. The source material was blood. The chain is built from TRBV2 and TRBJ1-5; D is undetermined. The CDR3 loop is CASRTSPTESNQPQHF. CDR3 sequence (DNA): TGTGCCAGCAGAACTTCGCCTACAGAAAGCAATCAGCCCCAGCATTTT.